The present T cell receptor beta chain was sequenced within a study of blood T cell repertoires in COVID-19. In the study overall: The United States, Italy and Spain supplied acute and convalescent COVID-19 samples. PBMCs, B-cell-depleted T cells, or T cells provided the cDNA or gDNA that made up the material.

Worth noting for this clone: The sample contains more than one DNA sequence encoding this CDR3.

Sequencing used immunoSEQ multiplex PCR; TCRdb keeps in-frame clones, though not all of them. Among roughly 230,000 clones listed, 85% were seen once. Germline V gives CDR1 SGHNT, CDR2 YYREEE (reference sequence). This CDR3 is built from 15 residues. V shed 2 bases, J shed 2 bases, and the junction held 3 bases outside the gene matches. The sequence derives from a man aged 35-49 years with acute or convalescent COVID-19. V is TRBV5-4 and J is TRBJ2-1; 8 bases are a match to TRBD2. Sequenced material: peripheral blood. The CDR3 DNA follows: TGTGCCAGCAGCTTCTCCGGGGGGGCCTACAATGAGCAGTTCTTC. Translated: CASSFSGGAYNEQFF.